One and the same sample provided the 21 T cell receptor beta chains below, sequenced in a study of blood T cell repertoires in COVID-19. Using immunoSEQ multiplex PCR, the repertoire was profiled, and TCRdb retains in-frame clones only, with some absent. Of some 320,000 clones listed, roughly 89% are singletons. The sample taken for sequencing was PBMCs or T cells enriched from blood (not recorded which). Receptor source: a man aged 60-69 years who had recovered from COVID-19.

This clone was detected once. For the CDR3, the DNA is TGTGCCAGTAGTGTGGGAGTCGGCACTTATGGCTACACCTTC. It specifies CASSVGVGTYGYTF. The J gene is TRBJ1-2, the V gene TRBV19; no reliable D call. Germline CDR1 and CDR2: LNHDA and SQIVND (reference sequence). V lost 5 bases and J lost 5, with 15 bases in between. The length of the CDR3 is 14 residues.

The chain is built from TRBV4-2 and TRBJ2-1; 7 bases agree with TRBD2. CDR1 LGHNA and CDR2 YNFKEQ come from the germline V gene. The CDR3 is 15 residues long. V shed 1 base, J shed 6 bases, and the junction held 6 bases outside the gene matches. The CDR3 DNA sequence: TGTGCCAGCAGCCAAGTAGCCACGGGGGGCAATGAGCAGTTCTTC. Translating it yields CASSQVATGGNEQFF.

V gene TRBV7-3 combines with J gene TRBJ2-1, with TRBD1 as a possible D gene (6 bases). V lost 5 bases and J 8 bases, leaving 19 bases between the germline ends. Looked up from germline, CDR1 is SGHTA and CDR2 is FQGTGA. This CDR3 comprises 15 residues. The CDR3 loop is CASSHGRQGSYEQFF. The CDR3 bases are TGTGCCAGCAGCCACGGCCGCCAGGGGAGCTATGAGCAGTTCTTC.

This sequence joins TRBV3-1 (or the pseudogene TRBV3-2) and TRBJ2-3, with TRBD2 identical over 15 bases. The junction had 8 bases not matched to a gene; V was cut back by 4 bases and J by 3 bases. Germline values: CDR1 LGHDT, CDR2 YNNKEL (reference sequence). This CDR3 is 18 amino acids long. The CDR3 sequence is CASSPPGLAGGGTDTQYF. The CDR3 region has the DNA TGTGCCAGCAGCCCGCCGGGACTAGCGGGAGGAGGAACAGATACGCAGTATTTT.

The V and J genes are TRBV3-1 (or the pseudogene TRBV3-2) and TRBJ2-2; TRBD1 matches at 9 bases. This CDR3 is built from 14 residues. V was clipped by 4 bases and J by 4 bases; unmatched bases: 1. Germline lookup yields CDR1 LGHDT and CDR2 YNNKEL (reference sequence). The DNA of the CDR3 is TGTGCCAGCAGCCGGGACAGGGTCACCGGGGAGCTGTTTTTT. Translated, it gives CASSRDRVTGELFF.

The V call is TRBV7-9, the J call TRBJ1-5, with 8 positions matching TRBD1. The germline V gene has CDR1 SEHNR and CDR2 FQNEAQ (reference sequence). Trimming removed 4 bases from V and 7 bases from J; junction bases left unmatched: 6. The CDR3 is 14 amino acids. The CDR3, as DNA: TGTGCCAGCAGCTCGGACAGGGTATACCAGCCCCAGCATTTT. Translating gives CASSSDRVYQPQHF.

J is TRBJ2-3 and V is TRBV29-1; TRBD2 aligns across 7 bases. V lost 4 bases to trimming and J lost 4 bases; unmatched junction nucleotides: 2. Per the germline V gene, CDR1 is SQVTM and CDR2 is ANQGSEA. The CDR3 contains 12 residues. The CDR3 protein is CSVVGGADTQYF. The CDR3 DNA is TGCAGCGTTGTTGGGGGGGCAGATACGCAGTATTTT.

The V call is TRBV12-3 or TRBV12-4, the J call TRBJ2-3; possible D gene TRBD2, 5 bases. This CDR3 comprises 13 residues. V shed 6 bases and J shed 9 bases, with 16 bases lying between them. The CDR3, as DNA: TGTGCCAGCAGCCCCATGGACGGGATCACGCAGTATTTT. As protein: CASSPMDGITQYF.

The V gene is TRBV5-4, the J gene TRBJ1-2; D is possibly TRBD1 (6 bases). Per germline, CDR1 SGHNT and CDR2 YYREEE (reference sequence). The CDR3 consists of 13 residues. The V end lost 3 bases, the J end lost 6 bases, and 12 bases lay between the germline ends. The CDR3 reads CASSSQGTDGYTF. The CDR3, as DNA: TGTGCCAGCAGCTCACAGGGTACGGATGGCTACACCTTC.

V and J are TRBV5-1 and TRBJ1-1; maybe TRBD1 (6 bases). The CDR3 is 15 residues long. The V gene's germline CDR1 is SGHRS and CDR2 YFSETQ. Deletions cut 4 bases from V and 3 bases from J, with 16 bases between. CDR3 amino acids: CASSRLGGQDTEAFF. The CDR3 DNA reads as TGCGCCAGCAGCCGGCTCGGGGGGCAGGACACTGAAGCTTTCTTT.

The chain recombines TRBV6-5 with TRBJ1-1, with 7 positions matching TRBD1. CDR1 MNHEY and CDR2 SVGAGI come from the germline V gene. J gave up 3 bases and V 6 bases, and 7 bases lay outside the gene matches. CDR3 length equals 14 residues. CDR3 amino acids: CASSVTGRDTEAFF. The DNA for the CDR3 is TGTGCCAGCAGCGTGACAGGGCGAGACACTGAAGCTTTCTTT.

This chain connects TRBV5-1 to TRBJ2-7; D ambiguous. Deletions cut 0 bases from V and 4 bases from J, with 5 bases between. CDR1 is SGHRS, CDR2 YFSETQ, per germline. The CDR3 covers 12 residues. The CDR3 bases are TGCGCCAGCAGCTTGGTCAGATACGAGCAGTACTTC. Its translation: CASSLVRYEQYF. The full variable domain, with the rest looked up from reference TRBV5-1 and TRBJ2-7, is KAGVTQTPRYLIKTRGQQVTLSCSPISGHRSVSWYQQTPGQGLQFLFEYFSETQRNKGNFPGRFSGRQFSNSRSEMNVSTLELGDSALYLCASSLVRYEQYFGPGTRLTVT.

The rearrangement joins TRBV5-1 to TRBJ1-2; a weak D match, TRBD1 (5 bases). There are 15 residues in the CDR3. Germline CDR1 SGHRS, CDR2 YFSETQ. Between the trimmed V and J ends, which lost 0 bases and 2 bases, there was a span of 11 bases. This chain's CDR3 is CASSLGGTRNYGYTF. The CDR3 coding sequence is TGCGCCAGCAGCTTGGGGGGGACTAGGAACTATGGCTACACCTTC.

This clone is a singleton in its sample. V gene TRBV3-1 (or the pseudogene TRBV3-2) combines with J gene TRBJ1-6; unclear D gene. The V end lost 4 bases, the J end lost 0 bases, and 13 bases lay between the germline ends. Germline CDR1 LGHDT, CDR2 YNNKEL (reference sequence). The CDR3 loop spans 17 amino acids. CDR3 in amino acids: CASSRPPGSSYNSPLHF. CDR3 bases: TGTGCCAGCAGCCGCCCACCGGGGAGCTCCTATAATTCACCCCTCCACTTT.

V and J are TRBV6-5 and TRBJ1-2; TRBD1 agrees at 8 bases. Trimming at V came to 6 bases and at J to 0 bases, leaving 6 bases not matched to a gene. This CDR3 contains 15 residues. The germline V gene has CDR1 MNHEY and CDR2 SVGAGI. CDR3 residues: CASRERQGPNYGYTF. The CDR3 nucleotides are TGTGCCAGCAGGGAGAGACAGGGGCCTAACTATGGCTACACCTTC.

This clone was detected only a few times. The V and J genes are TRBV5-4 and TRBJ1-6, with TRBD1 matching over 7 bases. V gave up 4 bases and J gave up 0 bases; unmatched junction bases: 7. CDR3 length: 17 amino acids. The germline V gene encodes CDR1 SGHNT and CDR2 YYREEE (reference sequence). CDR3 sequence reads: CASSQGTESSYNSPLHF. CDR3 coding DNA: TGTGCCAGCAGCCAAGGGACAGAAAGCTCCTATAATTCACCCCTCCACTTT.

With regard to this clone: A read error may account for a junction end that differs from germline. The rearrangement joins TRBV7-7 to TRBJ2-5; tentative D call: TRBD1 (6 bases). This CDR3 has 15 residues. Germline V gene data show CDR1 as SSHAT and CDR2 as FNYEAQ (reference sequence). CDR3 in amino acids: CASSLVGTYQETQYF. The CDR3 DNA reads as TGTGCTAGCAGCTTAGTTGGGACATACCAAGAGACCCAGTACTTC.

The CDR3 loop reads CASSSGDGSHTEAFF. In nucleotides, the CDR3 is TGTGCCAGCAGCTCAGGGGATGGTAGTCACACTGAAGCTTTCTTT. This chain joins TRBV11-2 and TRBJ1-1, with a weak D call TRBD1 (6 bases). The V end was cut by 4 bases, the J end by 3 bases, with 15 bases between. CDR1 and CDR2 from the germline V gene are SGHAT and FQNNGV. There are 15 residues in the CDR3.

The DNA of the CDR3 is TGTGCCAGCGGGCCGACAGTTTTGGCTAACTATGGCTACACCTTC. It translates to CASGPTVLANYGYTF. This chain uses TRBV6-5 with TRBJ1-2; a weak D match, TRBD1 (5 bases). From germline, CDR1 is MNHEY and CDR2 SVGAGI. This CDR3 has 15 amino acids. Trimming removed 8 bases at V and 0 bases at J, with 16 bases between.

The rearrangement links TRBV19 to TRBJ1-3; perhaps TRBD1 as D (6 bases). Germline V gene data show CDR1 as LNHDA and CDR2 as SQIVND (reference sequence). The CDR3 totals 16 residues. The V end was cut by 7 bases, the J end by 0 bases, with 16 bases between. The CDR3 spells CASTPNGQISGNTIYF. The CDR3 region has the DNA TGTGCCAGTACTCCAAACGGACAGATCTCTGGAAACACCATATATTTT.

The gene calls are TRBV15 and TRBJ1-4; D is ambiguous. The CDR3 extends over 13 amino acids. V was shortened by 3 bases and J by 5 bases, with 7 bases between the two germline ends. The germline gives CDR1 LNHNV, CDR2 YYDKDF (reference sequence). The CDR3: CATSRGRNEKLFF. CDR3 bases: TGTGCCACCAGCAGGGGGAGAAATGAAAAACTGTTTTTT.